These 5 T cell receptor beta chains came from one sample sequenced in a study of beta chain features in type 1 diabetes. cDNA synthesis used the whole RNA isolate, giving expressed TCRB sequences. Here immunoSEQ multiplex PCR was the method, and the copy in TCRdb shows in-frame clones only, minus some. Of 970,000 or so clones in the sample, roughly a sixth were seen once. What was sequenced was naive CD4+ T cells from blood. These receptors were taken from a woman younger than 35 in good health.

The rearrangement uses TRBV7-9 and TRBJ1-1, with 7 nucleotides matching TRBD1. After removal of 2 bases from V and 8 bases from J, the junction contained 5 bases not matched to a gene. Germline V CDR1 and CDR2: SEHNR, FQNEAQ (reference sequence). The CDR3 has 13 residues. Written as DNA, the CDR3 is TGTGCCAGCAGCTTAAAGGGGGCTCCGGAAGCTTTCTTT. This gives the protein CASSLKGAPEAFF.

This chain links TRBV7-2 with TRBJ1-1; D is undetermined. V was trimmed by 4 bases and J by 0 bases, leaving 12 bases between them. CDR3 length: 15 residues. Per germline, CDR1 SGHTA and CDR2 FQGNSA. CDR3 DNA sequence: TGTGCCAGCAGCTCCGGACGGGGATTGAACACTGAAGCTTTCTTT. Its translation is CASSSGRGLNTEAFF. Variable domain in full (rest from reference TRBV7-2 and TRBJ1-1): GAGVSQSPSNKVTEKGKDVELRCDPISGHTALYWYRQSLGQGLEFLIYFQGNSAPDKSGLPSDRFSAERTGGSVSTLTIQRTQQEDSAVYLCASSSGRGLNTEAFFGQGTRLTVV.

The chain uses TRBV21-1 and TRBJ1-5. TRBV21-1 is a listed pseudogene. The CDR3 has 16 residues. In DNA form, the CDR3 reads TGTGCCAGCAGCAAAGTACAGTCGGGGAAGAATCAGCCCCAGCATTTT. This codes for CASSKVQSGKNQPQHF.

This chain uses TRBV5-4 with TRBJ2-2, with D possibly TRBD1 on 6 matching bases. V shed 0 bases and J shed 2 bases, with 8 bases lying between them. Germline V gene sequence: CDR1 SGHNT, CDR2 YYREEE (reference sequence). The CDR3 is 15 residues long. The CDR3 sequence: CASSLGRGNTGELFF. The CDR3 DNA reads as TGTGCCAGCAGCTTGGGCAGGGGAAACACCGGGGAGCTGTTTTTT.

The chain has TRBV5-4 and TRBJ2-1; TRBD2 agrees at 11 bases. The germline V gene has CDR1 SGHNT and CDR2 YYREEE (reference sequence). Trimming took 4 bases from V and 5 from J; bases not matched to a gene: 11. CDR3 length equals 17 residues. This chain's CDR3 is CASSPGLADPPNNEQFF. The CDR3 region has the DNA TGTGCCAGCAGCCCGGGACTAGCGGACCCTCCCAACAATGAGCAGTTCTTC.